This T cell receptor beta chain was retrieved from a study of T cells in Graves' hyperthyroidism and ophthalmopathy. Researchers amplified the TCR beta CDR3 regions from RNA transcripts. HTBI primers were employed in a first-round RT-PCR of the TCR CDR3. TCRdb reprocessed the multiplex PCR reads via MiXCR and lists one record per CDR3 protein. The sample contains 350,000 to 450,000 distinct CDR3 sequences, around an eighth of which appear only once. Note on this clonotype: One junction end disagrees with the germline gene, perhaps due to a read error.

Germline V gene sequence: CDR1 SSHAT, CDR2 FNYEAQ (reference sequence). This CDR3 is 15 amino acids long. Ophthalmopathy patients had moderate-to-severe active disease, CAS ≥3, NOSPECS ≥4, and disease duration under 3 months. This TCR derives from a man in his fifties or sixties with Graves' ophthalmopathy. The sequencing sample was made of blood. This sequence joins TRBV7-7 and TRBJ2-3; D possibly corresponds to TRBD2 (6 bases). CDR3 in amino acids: CASSLRGDSTDTQYF. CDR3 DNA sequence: TGTGCTAGCAGCTTGCGGGGTGACAGCACAGATACGCAGTATTTT.